These 20 T cell receptor beta chains were sequenced from one sample in a study of CD8+ T cells in alopecia areata. Reverse transcription of extracted RNA yielded cDNA, which provided the sequencing template. Only in-frame clones appear in the TCRdb table, and some are missing; sequencing was by immunoSEQ multiplex PCR. This table has 100,000 to 130,000 clones, under 60% appearing once. The sequenced sample was NKG2D-low CD8+ T cells sorted from blood. The receptors were gathered from a human donor with alopecia areata.

This chain joins TRBV19 and TRBJ2-7, with D perhaps matching TRBD2 (6 bases). Deletions cut 0 bases from V and 0 bases from J, with 24 bases between. Germline-derived CDR1 and CDR2 are LNHDA and SQIVND (reference sequence). The CDR3 sequence is 20 residues long. CDR3 loop: CASSIDLEVEEGMSSYEQYF. CDR3 in DNA: TGTGCCAGTAGTATAGATCTTGAGGTCGAGGAGGGGATGAGCTCCTACGAGCAGTACTTC.

The chain carries TRBV7-6 and TRBJ2-3; 8 bases fit TRBD2. The trim removed 2 bases at V and 1 base at J, leaving 14 bases unmatched. CDR1 is SGHVS and CDR2 is FNYEAQ in the germline V gene. This CDR3 is 19 amino acids long. CDR3 nucleotide sequence: TGTGCCAGCAGCTTACCAGCCGCTGCGACTAGCGCCCGCACAGATACGCAGTATTTT. Amino acid sequence: CASSLPAAATSARTDTQYF.

The chain recombines TRBV2 with TRBJ2-1; D gene ambiguous. This CDR3 is built from 11 residues. Germline CDR1 reads SNHLY; CDR2 reads FYNNEI. V gave up 8 bases and J gave up 7 bases, with 9 bases separating them. Written as DNA, the CDR3 is TGTGCCAGCTTCGACGGGAATGAGCAGTTCTTC. It codes for CASFDGNEQFF.

The V and J genes are TRBV5-1 and TRBJ2-1; 9 bases are a match to TRBD2. The CDR3 length is 16 residues. The germline V gene has CDR1 SGHRS and CDR2 YFSETQ. The junction had 9 bases not matched to a gene; V was cut back by 3 bases and J by 5 bases. The CDR3 is CASSSFSSGTHNEQFF. In DNA, the CDR3 is TGCGCCAGCAGCTCCTTCTCTAGCGGGACCCACAATGAGCAGTTCTTC.

The V and J genes are TRBV5-1 and TRBJ2-3; TRBD1 or TRBD2 may be the D gene (5 bases each). Between the trimmed V and J ends, which lost 6 bases and 0 bases, there was a span of 14 bases. CDR3 size: 15 residues. From germline, CDR1 is SGHRS and CDR2 YFSETQ. CDR3 residues: CASTPHGGSTDTQYF. CDR3 sequence (DNA): TGCGCCAGCACCCCCCATGGGGGAAGCACAGATACGCAGTATTTT.

J is TRBJ2-5 and V is TRBV25-1; maybe TRBD1 (6 bases). V was shortened by 2 bases and J by 5 bases, with 15 bases between the two germline ends. Per the germline V gene, CDR1 is MGHDK and CDR2 is SYGVNS. The CDR3 spans 15 residues. The CDR3 DNA follows: TGTGCCAGCAGTGAAGGGGCAGGGGTATGGGAGACCCAGTACTTC. This gives the protein CASSEGAGVWETQYF.

This clone turned up a few times. Written as DNA, the CDR3 is TGTGCCAGCAGCCAAGTCCCCGGGCGCCCCGGCCCCTACAATGAGCAGTTCTTC. Its protein product is CASSQVPGRPGPYNEQFF. This sequence joins TRBV14 and TRBJ2-1; D remains unclear. Trimming stripped 1 base from V and 2 bases from J, with 18 bases between. This CDR3 has 18 residues. Germline CDR1 SGHDN, CDR2 FVKESK. Full variable domain (remainder filled in from reference TRBV14 and TRBJ2-1): EAGVTQFPSHSVIEKGQTVTLRCDPISGHDNLYWYRRVMGKEIKFLLHFVKESKQDESGMPNNRFLAERTGGTYSTLKVQPAELEDSGVYFCASSQVPGRPGPYNEQFFGPGTRLTVL.

The chain couples TRBV16 to TRBJ2-5; either TRBD1 or TRBD2 may fit D (5 bases each). V lost 3 bases to trimming and J lost 3 bases, with 23 bases between them. CDR3 length equals 18 residues. The V gene's germline CDR1 is KGHSY and CDR2 FQNENV. CDR3 DNA: TGTGCCAGCAGCCATTTTCTCGGAGGTCACCAGGGTAAAGAGACCCAGTACTTC. Translated, it gives CASSHFLGGHQGKETQYF.

This clone has only a few counts. The chain combines TRBV4-1 with TRBJ2-5; TRBD1 aligns across 7 bases. Germline V gene data show CDR1 as MGHRA and CDR2 as YSYEKL. The CDR3 spans 15 residues. V lost 5 bases and J lost 7; bases outside the gene matches: 13. The CDR3 sequence: CASSKGETGFPTQYF. The CDR3 DNA sequence: TGCGCCAGCAGCAAAGGGGAGACAGGGTTTCCGACCCAGTACTTC.

V is TRBV28 and J is TRBJ2-7, with a tentative D call TRBD2 (6 bases). Per germline, CDR1 MDHEN and CDR2 SYDVKM. V dropped 3 bases and J dropped 0 bases, with 9 bases sitting between them. The CDR3 is 14 amino acids. The chain's CDR3 is CASSFVGGSYEQYF. The CDR3 nucleotides read TGTGCCAGCAGTTTTGTGGGGGGCTCCTACGAGCAGTACTTC. The full variable domain, rest sourced from reference TRBV28 and TRBJ2-7, is DVKVTQSSRYLVKRTGEKVFLECVQDMDHENMFWYRQDPGLGLRLIYFSYDVKMKEKGDIPEGYSVSREKKERFSLILESASTNQTSMYLCASSFVGGSYEQYFGPGTRLTVT.

The rearrangement uses TRBV4-1 and TRBJ2-1; the D call may be TRBD1 or TRBD2 (5 bases each). The CDR3 is 14 residues long. Germline V gives CDR1 MGHRA, CDR2 YSYEKL. V was trimmed by 6 bases and J by 0 bases, leaving 9 bases between them. CDR3 sequence (DNA): TGCGCCAGCAGTTGGGGGAACTCCTACAATGAGCAGTTCTTC. Its translation is CASSWGNSYNEQFF.

The V gene is TRBV30, the J gene TRBJ1-2; perhaps TRBD1 as D (5 bases). There are 12 residues in the CDR3. Per germline, CDR1 GTSNPN and CDR2 SVGIG (reference sequence). V gave up 3 bases and J gave up 6 bases, with 11 bases separating them. DNA of the CDR3: TGTGCCTGGAGCGAAGGAGGGGATGGCTACACCTTC. Translated, it gives CAWSEGGDGYTF.

This rearrangement joins TRBV27 to TRBJ1-1; possible D gene TRBD1, 6 bases. CDR1 and CDR2 from the germline V gene are MNHEY and SMNVEV (reference sequence). CDR3 length: 11 amino acids. DNA for the CDR3: TGTGCGACGAGGGGGGGGCCTGAAGCTTTCTTT. Its translation is CATRGGPEAFF.

The chain carries TRBV7-9 and TRBJ2-1; 7 bases map to TRBD2. The V segment lost 5 bases and the J segment 6 bases; nucleotides outside the gene matches: 1. Germline loops: CDR1 SEHNR, CDR2 FQNEAQ (reference sequence). This CDR3 is built from 12 residues. The CDR3 DNA follows: TGTGCCAGCAGCGGGACTATCAATGAGCAGTTCTTC. Encoded protein: CASSGTINEQFF.

V gene TRBV29-1 combines with J gene TRBJ2-1; 10 bases are a match to TRBD2. The trim removed 1 base at V and 8 bases at J, leaving 8 bases unmatched. The CDR3 is 15 residues long. Germline CDR1 reads SQVTM; CDR2 reads ANQGSEA. CDR3 DNA: TGCAGCGTTGAAGGGACTAGCGGAGTGGGGGATGAGCAGTTCTTC. This codes for CSVEGTSGVGDEQFF.

This clone was picked up a small number of times. The chain links TRBV6-5 to TRBJ2-5; no clear D gene. Trimming left V 5 bases short and J 5 bases short, with 18 bases between. The germline CDR1 and CDR2 sequences are MNHEY and SVGAGI. The CDR3 extends over 15 amino acids. Written as DNA, the CDR3 is TGTGCCAGCAGTCCCCGGTCCGGGTCCGACGAGACCCAGTACTTC. Amino acid sequence: CASSPRSGSDETQYF.

This chain connects TRBV5-6 to TRBJ1-5, with D perhaps TRBD1 (5 bases). The CDR3 is 15 residues long. V was pared by 1 base and J by 2 bases, with 10 bases between. The germline V gene encodes CDR1 SGHDT and CDR2 YYEEEE. The CDR3 is CASSLWRGGNQPQHF. For the CDR3, the DNA is TGTGCCAGCAGCTTGTGGCGGGGGGGCAATCAGCCCCAGCATTTT.

The chain recombines TRBV5-6 with TRBJ2-3; D perhaps matches TRBD2 (5 bases). The germline V gene encodes CDR1 SGHDT and CDR2 YYEEEE. There are 12 residues in the CDR3. The V end was cut by 4 bases, the J end by 4 bases, with 7 bases between. CDR3 protein: CASSGLSDTQYF. The DNA of the CDR3 is TGTGCCAGCAGCGGACTTTCAGATACGCAGTATTTT.

The chain is built from TRBV28 and TRBJ2-2; the D is unclear. Germline-derived CDR1 and CDR2 are MDHEN and SYDVKM. The length of the CDR3 is 18 residues. V dropped 3 bases and J dropped 1 base, with 18 bases sitting between them. The CDR3 sequence is CASSFLGWGWKNTGELFF. The CDR3 DNA sequence: TGTGCCAGCAGTTTCTTAGGTTGGGGTTGGAAGAACACCGGGGAGCTGTTTTTT.

The chain employs TRBV5-6 and TRBJ1-1; tentatively, D is TRBD1 (6 bases). Looked up from germline, CDR1 is SGHDT and CDR2 is YYEEEE. V lost 4 bases to trimming and J lost 6 bases, with 13 bases between them. This CDR3 comprises 13 residues. The CDR3 DNA reads TGTGCCAGCAGCCCAGGGGTGGGGGCTGAAGCTTTCTTT. It specifies CASSPGVGAEAFF.